Sequencing of this TCR beta chain was carried out in a study of T cells in tumors after PD-1 blockade (dated by TCRdb to between 2018 and 2020). Notes on the research overall: Patients with prior checkpoint blockade, systemic immunosuppressant use, or recent radiotherapy or other anti-cancer therapy within 4 weeks were excluded. Ongoing daily vismodegib 150 mg was also given to a subset of patients during anti-PD-1 treatment. RECIST version 1.1 was used to evaluate clinical response. To compare clonotypes in blood and tumor, bulk TCR sequencing was done on about 9 peripheral blood samples taken from 4 or 5 patients. Pembrolizumab 200 mg every 3 weeks or cemiplimab 350 mg every 2 weeks was administered to patients. Using site-matched tumors from BCC or SCC patients sampled before and after anti-PD-1 therapy, the study carried out paired single-cell RNA and TCR sequencing. On average, peripheral blood samples had roughly 110,000 TCR templates (range roughly 21,000-290,000) and some 40,000 unique clonotypes. Overall study results and their limits: Where the novel T cell clones came from was not determined, and possible sources could include lymphoid organs or rare unexpanded clones inside the tumor or in the tumor periphery. Roughly 41% of TCR clonotypes from the tumor were detected in blood, and certain novel exhausted tumor clones were present in blood collected before treatment, which suggests recruitment from the periphery.

The intended sense of this specimen's time point label: after anti-PD-1 therapy. Genomic DNA extracted from tumor biopsies or peripheral blood was used for bulk TCRbeta sequencing, with input ranging from about 550 ng to 6,004 ng. Every patient was a poor candidate for surgical resection and had histologically proven advanced or metastatic basal or squamous cell carcinoma. Of the 10 or so patients in the basal cell carcinoma cohort, eight or nine underwent bulk tumor TCR sequencing. The immunoSEQ platform was used for deep TCRbeta sequencing. Regarding the original processing steps: Only productive rearrangements were exported from the immunoSEQ Analyzer for further analysis. Bulk TCRbeta clonotypes were assigned T cell phenotypes by matching to single-cell RNA+TCR-seq clones sharing the same TCRbeta sequence. Clone enrichment in tumor was computed as tumor frequency divided by PBMC frequency from bulk TCR sequencing. GLIPH was used to group TCRs into specificity groups, clusters of distinct TCRs likely recognizing common antigens via shared CDR3 motifs. The table comes from immuneACCESS by way of TCRdb, which keeps in-frame sequences with V and J called. Part of the clones is missing from these tables; in studies checked, under half for an unresolved V gene and the rest for unknown reasons. That table supplies the V and J calls and clone size; D and trimming were determined from the DNA. This sample is represented by 60,000 to 75,000 clones; 74% of them were singletons. The leading ten clones occupy approximately 4.5% of the sample.

Comment on this clone: Its antigen is still unknown. Qualities for individual bases were not recorded, and no much larger clone is one base off.

Sequenced here: PBMCs, sampled after anti-PD-1 treatment. The clonotype originates from a human donor with basal cell carcinoma.

The CDR3 has the sequence CASSPPALFNSPLHF. The nucleotide sequence reads as follows: TGTGCCAGCTCACCACCGGCACTTTTTAATTCACCCCTCCACTTT. The chain was built from TRBV18 and TRBJ1-6, with no reliable assignment of the D segment. The CDR3 spans 15 residues, from the cysteine through the phenylalanine. Of all the DNA, just the CDR3 is kept, 45 bases in frame from base 1. For CDR1 and CDR2, the germline V gene lists KGHSH and LQKENI. The junction shows trimming of 0 bases on V and 6 bases on J, plus 9 bases between the germline ends.